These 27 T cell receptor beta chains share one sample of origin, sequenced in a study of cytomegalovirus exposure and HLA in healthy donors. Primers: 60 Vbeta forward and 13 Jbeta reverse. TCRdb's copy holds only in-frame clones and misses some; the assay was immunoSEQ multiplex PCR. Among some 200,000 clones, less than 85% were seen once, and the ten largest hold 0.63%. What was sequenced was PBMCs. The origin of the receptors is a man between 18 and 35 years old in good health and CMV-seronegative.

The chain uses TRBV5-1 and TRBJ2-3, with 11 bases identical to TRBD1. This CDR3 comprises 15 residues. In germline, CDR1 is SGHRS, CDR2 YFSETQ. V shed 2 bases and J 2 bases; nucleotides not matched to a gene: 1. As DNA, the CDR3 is TGCGCCAGCAGCTTCGGACAGGGGGCCACAGATACGCAGTATTTT. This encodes CASSFGQGATDTQYF.

CDR3 DNA sequence: TGTGCCAGCAGTTTTGGCCCCTCCTACGAGCAGTACTTC. Translated: CASSFGPSYEQYF. This chain joins TRBV27 and TRBJ2-7, with D unresolved. Germline V lookup: CDR1 MNHEY, CDR2 SMNVEV (reference sequence). The CDR3 sequence is 13 residues long. V was pared by 3 bases and J by 0 bases, with 6 bases between.

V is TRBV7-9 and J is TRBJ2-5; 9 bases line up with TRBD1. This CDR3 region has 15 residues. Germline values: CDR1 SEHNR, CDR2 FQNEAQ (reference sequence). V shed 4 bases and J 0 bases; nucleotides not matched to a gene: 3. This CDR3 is CASSSRDRDQETQYF. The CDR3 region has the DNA TGTGCCAGCAGCTCCCGGGACAGGGACCAAGAGACCCAGTACTTC.

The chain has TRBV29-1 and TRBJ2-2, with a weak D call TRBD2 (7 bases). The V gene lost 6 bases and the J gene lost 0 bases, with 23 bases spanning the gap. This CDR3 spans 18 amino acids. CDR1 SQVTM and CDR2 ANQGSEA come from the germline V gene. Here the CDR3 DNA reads TGCAGCGTATTAGTGAGGGGGGGCATCCGAACGAACACCGGGGAGCTGTTTTTT. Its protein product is CSVLVRGGIRTNTGELFF.

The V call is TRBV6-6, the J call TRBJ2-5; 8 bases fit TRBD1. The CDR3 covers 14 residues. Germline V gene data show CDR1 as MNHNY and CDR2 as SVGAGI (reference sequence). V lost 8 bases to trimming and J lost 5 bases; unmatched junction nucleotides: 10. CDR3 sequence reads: CASSSGGGRETQYF. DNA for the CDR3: TGTGCCAGCTCCTCAGGGGGCGGCAGGGAGACCCAGTACTTC.

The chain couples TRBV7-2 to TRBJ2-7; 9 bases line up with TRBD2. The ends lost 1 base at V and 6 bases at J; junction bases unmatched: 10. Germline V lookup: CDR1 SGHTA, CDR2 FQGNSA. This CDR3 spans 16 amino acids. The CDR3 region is CASSLGVLAGVGEQYF. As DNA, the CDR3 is TGTGCCAGCAGCTTAGGAGTATTAGCGGGAGTGGGCGAGCAGTACTTC. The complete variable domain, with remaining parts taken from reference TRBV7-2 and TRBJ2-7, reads GAGVSQSPSNKVTEKGKDVELRCDPISGHTALYWYRQSLGQGLEFLIYFQGNSAPDKSGLPSDRFSAERTGGSVSTLTIQRTQQEDSAVYLCASSLGVLAGVGEQYFGPGTRLTVT.

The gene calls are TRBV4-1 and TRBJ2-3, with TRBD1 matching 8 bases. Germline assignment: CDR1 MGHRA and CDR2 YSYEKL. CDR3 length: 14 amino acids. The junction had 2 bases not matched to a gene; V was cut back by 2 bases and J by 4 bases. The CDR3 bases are TGCGCCAGCAGCCAATCGGGACAGGCAGATACGCAGTATTTT. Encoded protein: CASSQSGQADTQYF.

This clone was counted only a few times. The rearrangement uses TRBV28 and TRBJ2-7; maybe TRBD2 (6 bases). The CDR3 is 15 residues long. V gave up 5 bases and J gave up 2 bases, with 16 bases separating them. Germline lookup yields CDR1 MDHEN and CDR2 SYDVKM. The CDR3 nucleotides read TGTGCCAGCAGTCCTTACGGTGGGACTGCCTACGAGCAGTACTTC. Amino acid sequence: CASSPYGGTAYEQYF.

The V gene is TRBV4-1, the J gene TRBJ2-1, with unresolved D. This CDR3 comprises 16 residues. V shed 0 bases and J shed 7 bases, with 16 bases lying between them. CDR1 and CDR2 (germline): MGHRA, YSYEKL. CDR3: CASSQEFERPQNEQFF. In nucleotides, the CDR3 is TGCGCCAGCAGCCAAGAATTCGAGCGCCCCCAGAATGAGCAGTTCTTC.

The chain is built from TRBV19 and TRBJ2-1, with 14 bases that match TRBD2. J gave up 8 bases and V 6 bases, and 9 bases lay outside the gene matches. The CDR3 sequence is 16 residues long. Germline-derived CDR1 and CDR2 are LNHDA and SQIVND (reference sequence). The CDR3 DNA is TGTGCCAGTAGGCCTACCGGGACTAGCGGGAGTTATGAGCAGTTCTTC. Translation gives CASRPTGTSGSYEQFF.

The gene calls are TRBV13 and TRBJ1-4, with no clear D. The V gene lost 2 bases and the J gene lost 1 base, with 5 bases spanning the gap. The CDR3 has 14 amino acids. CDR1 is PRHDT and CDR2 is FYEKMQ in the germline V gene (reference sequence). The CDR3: CASSLRGTNEKLFF. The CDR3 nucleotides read TGTGCCAGCAGCTTACGAGGAACTAATGAAAAACTGTTTTTT.

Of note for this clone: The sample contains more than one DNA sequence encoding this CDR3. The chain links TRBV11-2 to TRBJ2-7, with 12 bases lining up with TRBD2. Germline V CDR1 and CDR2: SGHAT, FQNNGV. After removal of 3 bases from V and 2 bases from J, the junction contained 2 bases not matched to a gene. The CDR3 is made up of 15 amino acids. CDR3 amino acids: CASSFGLAGTYEQYF. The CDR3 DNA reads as TGTGCCAGCAGCTTCGGACTAGCGGGGACCTACGAGCAGTACTTC.

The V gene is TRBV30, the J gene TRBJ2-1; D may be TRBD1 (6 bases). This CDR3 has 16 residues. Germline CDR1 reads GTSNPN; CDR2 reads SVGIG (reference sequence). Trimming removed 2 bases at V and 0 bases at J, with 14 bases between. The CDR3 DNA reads TGTGCCTGGAGTAGTATTCAGGGGAGCTCCTACAATGAGCAGTTCTTC. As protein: CAWSSIQGSSYNEQFF.

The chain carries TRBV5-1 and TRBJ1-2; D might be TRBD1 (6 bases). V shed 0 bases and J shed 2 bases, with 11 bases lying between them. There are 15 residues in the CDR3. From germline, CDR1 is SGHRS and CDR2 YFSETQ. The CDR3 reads CASSLGTRGNYGYTF. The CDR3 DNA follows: TGCGCCAGCAGCTTGGGTACTAGGGGGAACTATGGCTACACCTTC.

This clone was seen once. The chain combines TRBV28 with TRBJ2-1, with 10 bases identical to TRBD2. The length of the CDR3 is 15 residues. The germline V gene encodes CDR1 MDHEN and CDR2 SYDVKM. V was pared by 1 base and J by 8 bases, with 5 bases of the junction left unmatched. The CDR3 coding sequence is TGTGCCAGCAGTTTATCTAGCGGGAGTTTCGATGAGCAGTTCTTC. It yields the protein CASSLSSGSFDEQFF.

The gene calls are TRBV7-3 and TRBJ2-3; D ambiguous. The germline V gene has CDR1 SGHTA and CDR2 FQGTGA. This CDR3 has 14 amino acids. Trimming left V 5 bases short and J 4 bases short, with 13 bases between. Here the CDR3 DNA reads TGTGCCAGCAGCGTTAGAGAAAACCCAGATACGCAGTATTTT. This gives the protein CASSVRENPDTQYF. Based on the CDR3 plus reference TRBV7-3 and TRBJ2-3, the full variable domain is GAGVSQTPSNKVTEKGKYVELRCDPISGHTALYWYRQSLGQGPEFLIYFQGTGAADDSGLPNDRFFAVRPEGSVSTLKIQRTERGDSAVYLCASSVRENPDTQYFGPGTRLTVL.

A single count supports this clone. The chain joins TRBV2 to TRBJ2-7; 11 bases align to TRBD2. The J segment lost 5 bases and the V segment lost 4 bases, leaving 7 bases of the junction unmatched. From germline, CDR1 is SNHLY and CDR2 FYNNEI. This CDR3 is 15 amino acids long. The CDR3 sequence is CASSGTSGSTHEQYF. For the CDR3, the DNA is TGTGCCAGCAGTGGAACTAGCGGGAGTACCCACGAGCAGTACTTC.

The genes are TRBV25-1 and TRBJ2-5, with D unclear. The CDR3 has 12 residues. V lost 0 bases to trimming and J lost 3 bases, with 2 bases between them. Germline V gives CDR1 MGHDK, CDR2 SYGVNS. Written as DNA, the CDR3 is TGTGCCAGCAGTGAATATAAAGAGACCCAGTACTTC. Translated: CASSEYKETQYF.

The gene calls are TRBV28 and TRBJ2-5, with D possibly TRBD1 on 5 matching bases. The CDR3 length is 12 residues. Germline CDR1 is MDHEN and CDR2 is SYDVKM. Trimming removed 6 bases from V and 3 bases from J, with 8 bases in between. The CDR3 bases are TGTGCCAGCAGCAGGGCAGAAGAGACCCAGTACTTC. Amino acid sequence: CASSRAEETQYF.

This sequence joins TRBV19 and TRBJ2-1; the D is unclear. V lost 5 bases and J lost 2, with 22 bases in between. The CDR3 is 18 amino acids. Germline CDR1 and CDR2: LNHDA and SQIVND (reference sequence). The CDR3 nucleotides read TGTGCCAGTAGTGGCCATCGAGCGCGATTATCCACCTACAATGAGCAGTTCTTC. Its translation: CASSGHRARLSTYNEQFF.

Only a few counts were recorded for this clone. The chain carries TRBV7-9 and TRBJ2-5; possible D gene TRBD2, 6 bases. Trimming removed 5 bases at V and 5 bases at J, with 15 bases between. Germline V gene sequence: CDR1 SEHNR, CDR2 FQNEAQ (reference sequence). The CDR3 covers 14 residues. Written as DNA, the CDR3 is TGTGCCAGCAGCACCTATACTAGCTCGGAGACCCAGTACTTC. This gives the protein CASSTYTSSETQYF.

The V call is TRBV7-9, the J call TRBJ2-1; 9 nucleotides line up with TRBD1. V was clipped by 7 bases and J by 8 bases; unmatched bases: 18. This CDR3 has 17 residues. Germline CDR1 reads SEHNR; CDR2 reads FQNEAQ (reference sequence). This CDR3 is CASIYNPGTGFGYEQFF. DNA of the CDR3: TGTGCCAGCATCTACAATCCGGGGACAGGGTTCGGCTATGAGCAGTTCTTC.

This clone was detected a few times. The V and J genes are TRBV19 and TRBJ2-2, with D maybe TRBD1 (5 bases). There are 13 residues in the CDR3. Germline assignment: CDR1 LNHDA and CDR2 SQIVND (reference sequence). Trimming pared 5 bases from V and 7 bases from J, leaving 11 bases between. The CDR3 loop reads CASSVTGYGELFF. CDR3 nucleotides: TGTGCCAGTAGTGTCACAGGTTACGGGGAGCTGTTTTTT.

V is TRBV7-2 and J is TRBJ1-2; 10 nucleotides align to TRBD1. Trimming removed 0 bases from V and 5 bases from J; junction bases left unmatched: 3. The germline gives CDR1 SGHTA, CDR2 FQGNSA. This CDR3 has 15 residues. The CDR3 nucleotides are TGTGCCAGCAGCTTAGCGCGGGGACAGGGGTATGGCTACACCTTC. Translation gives CASSLARGQGYGYTF.

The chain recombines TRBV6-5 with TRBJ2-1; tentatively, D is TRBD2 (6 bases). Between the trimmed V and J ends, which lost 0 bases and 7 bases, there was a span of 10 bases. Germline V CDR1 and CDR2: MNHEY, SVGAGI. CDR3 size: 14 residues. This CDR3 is CASSYSGGVNEQFF. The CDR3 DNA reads TGTGCCAGCAGTTACTCGGGAGGTGTGAATGAGCAGTTCTTC.

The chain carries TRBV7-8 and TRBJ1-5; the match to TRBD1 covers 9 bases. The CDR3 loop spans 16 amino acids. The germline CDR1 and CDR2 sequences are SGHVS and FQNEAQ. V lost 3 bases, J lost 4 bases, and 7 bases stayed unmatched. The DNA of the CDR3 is TGTGCCAGCAGCTTGTTCGGGACAGGGCCTAATCAGCCCCAGCATTTT. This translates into CASSLFGTGPNQPQHF.

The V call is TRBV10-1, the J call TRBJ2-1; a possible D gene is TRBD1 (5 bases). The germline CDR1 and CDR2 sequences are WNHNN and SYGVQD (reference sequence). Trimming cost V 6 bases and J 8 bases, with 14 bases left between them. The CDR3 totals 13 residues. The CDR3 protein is CASSPNQGDEQFF. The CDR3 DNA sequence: TGCGCCAGCAGCCCGAACCAGGGCGATGAGCAGTTCTTC.